The present TCR beta chain was sequenced within a study of cytomegalovirus exposure and HLA in healthy donors. Notes on the study in general: It was around 160 TCR beta chains that were listed as cytomegalovirus-associated. Researchers reported that a few CMV-associated chains were confirmed in vitro as CMV antigen-specific. In a later analysis, at a false discovery rate of 0.05, some 17,000 TCR beta sequences were associated with HLA alleles.

The PCR used 60 Vbeta and 13 Jbeta primers. TCRdb's copy holds only in-frame clones and misses some; the assay was immunoSEQ multiplex PCR. This table has over 100,000 clones, 75% to 80% appearing once. There were likely unrecorded immune exposures, though donors were nominally healthy when sampled. With regard to this clone: Its antigen is still unknown.

The CDR3 is 16 residues long. V was pared by 1 base and J by 5 bases, with 9 bases of the junction left unmatched. Germline lookup yields CDR1 SGHTA and CDR2 FQGNSA. The chain carries TRBV7-2 and TRBJ2-5; TRBD2 aligns across 8 bases. This sequence originates from a male donor in good health and CMV-seronegative. Sequencing input: PBMCs. The CDR3 reads CASSLGRQRGRETQYF. The DNA for the CDR3 is TGTGCCAGCAGCTTAGGCCGCCAGCGGGGGAGGGAGACCCAGTACTTC.